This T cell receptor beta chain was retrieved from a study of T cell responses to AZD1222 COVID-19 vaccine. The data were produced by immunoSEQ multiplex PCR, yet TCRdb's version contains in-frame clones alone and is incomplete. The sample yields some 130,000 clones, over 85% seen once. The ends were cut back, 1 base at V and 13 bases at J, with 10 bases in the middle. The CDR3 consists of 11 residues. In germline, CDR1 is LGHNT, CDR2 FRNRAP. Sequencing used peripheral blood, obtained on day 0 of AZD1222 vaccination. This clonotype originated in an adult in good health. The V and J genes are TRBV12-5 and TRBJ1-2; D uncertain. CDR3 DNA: TGTGCTAGTGGTTTGGCCGGGCTCCGCACCTTC. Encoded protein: CASGLAGLRTF.